The 21 T cell receptor beta chains below were found in one sample sequenced in a study of CD8+ T cells in alopecia areata. Reverse transcribed after extraction, RNA yielded cDNA as the sequencing template. Method: immunoSEQ multiplex PCR; TCRdb's copy keeps in-frame clones and lacks some. The repertoire includes hundreds of thousands of clones, over 45% of them detected once, and about 0.89% sits in the top ten. The treatment: oral pan-JAK inhibitor, 5-10 mg twice daily. Here the sequenced sample was CD4+ T cells sorted from blood, taken at roughly week 53, from a patient treated with tofacitinib. The source is a human donor with alopecia areata.

In its sample, this clone was seen a few times. The chain is built from TRBV7-2 and TRBJ2-4, with 7 nucleotides matching TRBD2. The CDR3 is 15 amino acids. CDR1 and CDR2 from the germline V gene are SGHTA and FQGNSA. With V trimmed by 5 bases and J by 4 bases, 8 bases remained unmatched. The CDR3 coding sequence is TGTGCCAGCAGCAACCGGGGGGACCGTAAAAACATTCAGTACTTC. It specifies CASSNRGDRKNIQYF.

With regard to this clone: This specimen includes other DNA sequences encoding the same CDR3. The chain has TRBV30 and TRBJ1-5; 7 nucleotides agree with TRBD1. Per germline, CDR1 GTSNPN and CDR2 SVGIG (reference sequence). V shed 3 bases and J 1 base; nucleotides not matched to a gene: 3. This CDR3 has 14 residues. CDR3 in amino acids: CAWSGTASNQPQHF. The DNA of the CDR3 is TGTGCCTGGAGCGGGACAGCCAGCAATCAGCCCCAGCATTTT. The full variable domain, its missing parts supplied by reference TRBV30 and TRBJ1-5, is SQTIHQWPATLVQPVGSPLSLECTVEGTSNPNLYWYRQAAGRGLQLLFYSVGIGQISSEVPQNLSASRPQDRQFILSSKKLLLSDSGFYLCAWSGTASNQPQHFGDGTRLSIL.

V usage is TRBV7-9 and J usage is TRBJ2-7; D might be TRBD2 (5 bases). Germline lookup yields CDR1 SEHNR and CDR2 FQNEAQ (reference sequence). Trimming shortened V by 0 bases and J by 0 bases, and 15 bases separated the two germline ends. The CDR3 is made up of 17 amino acids. This chain's CDR3 is CASSLAVRGGSSYEQYF. Here the CDR3 DNA reads TGTGCCAGCAGCTTAGCCGTTCGGGGTGGGAGCTCCTACGAGCAGTACTTC.

This chain links TRBV7-9 with TRBJ1-2, with D possibly TRBD1 on 5 matching bases. This CDR3 has 13 residues. V was cut by 2 bases and J by 4 bases, with 8 bases left in between. Germline-derived CDR1 and CDR2 are SEHNR and FQNEAQ (reference sequence). CDR3 residues: CASSLMGGYGYTF. CDR3 bases: TGTGCCAGCAGCTTAATGGGGGGCTATGGCTACACCTTC.

This clone was seen a few times. V and J are TRBV29-1 and TRBJ2-7; perhaps D is TRBD1 or TRBD2 (5 bases each). The length of the CDR3 is 12 residues. Germline CDR1 is SQVTM and CDR2 is ANQGSEA. V was shortened by 6 bases and J by 2 bases, with 11 bases between the two germline ends. The CDR3 sequence is CSVWDGTYEQYF. CDR3 coding DNA: TGCAGCGTCTGGGACGGAACCTACGAGCAGTACTTC.

The chain links TRBV20-1 to TRBJ2-7; either TRBD1 or TRBD2 may fit D (5 bases each). The V end lost 3 bases, the J end lost 6 bases, and 9 bases lay between the germline ends. The CDR3 is 11 residues long. Germline V gene sequence: CDR1 DFQATT, CDR2 SNEGSKA (reference sequence). The CDR3 protein is CSARGTTEQYF. CDR3 sequence (DNA): TGCAGTGCTAGGGGGACGACCGAGCAGTACTTC.

This clone was counted between two and nine times. The chain joins TRBV7-2 to TRBJ2-1; no clear D gene. V was trimmed by 0 bases and J by 0 bases, leaving 6 bases between them. CDR1 and CDR2 (germline): SGHTA, FQGNSA. This CDR3 region has 15 residues. The CDR3 is CASSLAIGSYNEQFF. For the CDR3, the DNA is TGTGCCAGCAGCTTAGCGATCGGCTCCTACAATGAGCAGTTCTTC. Variable domain in full (rest from reference TRBV7-2 and TRBJ2-1): GAGVSQSPSNKVTEKGKDVELRCDPISGHTALYWYRQSLGQGLEFLIYFQGNSAPDKSGLPSDRFSAERTGGSVSTLTIQRTQQEDSAVYLCASSLAIGSYNEQFFGPGTRLTVL.

The rearrangement links TRBV9 to TRBJ1-2, with D unclear. CDR1 SGDLS and CDR2 YYNGEE come from the germline V gene. V was pared by 1 base and J by 4 bases, with 11 bases between. CDR3 length: 14 residues. CDR3 sequence: CASSVLPQSYGYTF. The CDR3 region has the DNA TGTGCCAGCAGCGTATTGCCGCAAAGCTATGGCTACACCTTC.

In this sample, this clone turned up once. The chain has TRBV9 and TRBJ1-6, with D perhaps TRBD1 (5 bases). Trimming shortened V by 4 bases and J by 3 bases, and 8 bases separated the two germline ends. The germline gives CDR1 SGDLS, CDR2 YYNGEE. The CDR3 is 14 residues long. As DNA, the CDR3 is TGTGCCAGCAGCTCGGACAACTATAATTCACCCCTCCACTTT. This sequence encodes CASSSDNYNSPLHF.

The chain's CDR3 is CASSPLDRPRDEQFF. The CDR3 DNA sequence: TGTGCCAGCAGCCCCCTGGACAGGCCTAGGGATGAGCAGTTCTTC. The chain is built from TRBV9 and TRBJ2-1; 7 bases agree with TRBD1. Germline loops: CDR1 SGDLS, CDR2 YYNGEE. The trim removed 4 bases at V and 8 bases at J, leaving 12 bases unmatched. The length of the CDR3 is 15 residues.

The chain combines TRBV29-1 with TRBJ2-6, with D perhaps TRBD1 (5 bases). In germline, CDR1 is SQVTM, CDR2 ANQGSEA. The V and J ends lost 5 bases and 0 bases respectively, with 11 bases between them. This CDR3 spans 15 amino acids. The CDR3 is CSVLVRVSGANVLTF. In nucleotides, the CDR3 is TGCAGCGTTCTTGTCAGGGTCTCTGGGGCCAACGTCCTGACTTTC.

The genes are TRBV2 and TRBJ2-7; D is undetermined. Germline-derived CDR1 and CDR2 are SNHLY and FYNNEI. The CDR3 consists of 13 residues. V lost 6 bases, J lost 2 bases, and 11 bases lay in between. Written as DNA, the CDR3 is TGTGCCAGCAGGCCTGCCTATACCTACGAGCAGTACTTC. Translating gives CASRPAYTYEQYF.

The CDR3 protein is CASSLTSGVGNEQFF. As DNA, the CDR3 is TGCGCCAGCAGCTTGACTAGCGGGGTAGGAAATGAGCAGTTCTTC. This rearrangement joins TRBV5-1 to TRBJ2-1, with 10 bases matching TRBD2. The germline CDR1 and CDR2 sequences are SGHRS and YFSETQ. This CDR3 spans 15 amino acids. With 1 base clipped from V and 7 bases from J, the junction kept 5 bases outside the gene matches.

CDR3 region: CSVSRELEGSGSYNEQFF. CDR3 coding DNA: TGCAGCGTTTCACGAGAACTAGAAGGAAGCGGGTCCTACAATGAGCAGTTCTTC. The rearrangement uses TRBV29-1 and TRBJ2-1; tentative D call: TRBD2 (6 bases). The CDR3 has 18 residues. CDR1 is SQVTM and CDR2 is ANQGSEA in the germline V gene. V lost 5 bases to trimming and J lost 1 base, with 24 bases between them.

This rearrangement joins TRBV25-1 to TRBJ2-3, with TRBD2 matching 13 bases. V gave up 5 bases and J gave up 6 bases; unmatched junction bases: 8. The CDR3 is 16 amino acids. The germline gives CDR1 MGHDK, CDR2 SYGVNS. The CDR3 DNA is TGTGCCAGCAGTAAGACTAGCGGGGGGTTCGCGGATACGCAGTATTTT. As protein: CASSKTSGGFADTQYF.

This clone turned up a few times. This sample also contains other DNA sequences that code for the same CDR3. V usage is TRBV7-2 and J usage is TRBJ1-2; the match to TRBD1 covers 7 bases. The CDR3 runs to 14 residues. In germline, CDR1 is SGHTA, CDR2 FQGNSA. Germline trimming cut 0 bases from V and 2 bases from J; bases unmatched to any gene: 0. The CDR3 sequence is CASSLATGNYGYTF. The CDR3 region has the DNA TGTGCCAGCAGCTTAGCGACAGGGAACTATGGCTACACCTTC.

This clone was counted a few times. The rearrangement joins TRBV30 to TRBJ2-2, with D uncertain. Between the trimmed V and J ends, which lost 3 bases and 6 bases, there was a span of 14 bases. Germline lookup yields CDR1 GTSNPN and CDR2 SVGIG (reference sequence). The CDR3 extends over 14 amino acids. As DNA, the CDR3 is TGTGCCTGGAGGGCCACCTGGCTGCCCGGGGAGCTGTTTTTT. This gives the protein CAWRATWLPGELFF.

The rearrangement uses TRBV29-1 and TRBJ1-4, with 10 bases aligning to TRBD1. V lost 6 bases and J lost 3; bases outside the gene matches: 1. The length of the CDR3 is 13 residues. The germline V gene encodes CDR1 SQVTM and CDR2 ANQGSEA. This CDR3 is CSVGQGANEKLFF. CDR3 sequence (DNA): TGCAGCGTCGGACAGGGGGCTAATGAAAAACTGTTTTTT.

This chain joins TRBV5-1 and TRBJ2-5; D perhaps matches TRBD2 (5 bases). Trimming took 4 bases from V and 5 from J, leaving 12 bases between them. The CDR3 loop spans 13 amino acids. Germline V gene sequence: CDR1 SGHRS, CDR2 YFSETQ. CDR3 DNA: TGCGCCAGCAGCGAGGACTCGGGGGAGACCCAGTACTTC. It yields the protein CASSEDSGETQYF.

A few counts support this clone. The chain couples TRBV30 to TRBJ1-1, with D possibly matching TRBD1 (5 bases). This CDR3 region has 13 residues. Trimming took off 2 bases at V and 4 bases at J, with 11 bases between the two ends. The germline gives CDR1 GTSNPN, CDR2 SVGIG (reference sequence). The CDR3 DNA reads TGTGCCTGGAGTAAGGGGTTGATCACTGAAGCTTTCTTT. As protein: CAWSKGLITEAFF.

Only a few counts were recorded for this clone. The rearrangement links TRBV5-1 to TRBJ2-7; 10 bases fit TRBD2. With 0 bases clipped from V and 5 bases from J, the junction kept 8 bases outside the gene matches. This CDR3 spans 16 amino acids. Germline-derived CDR1 and CDR2 are SGHRS and YFSETQ. CDR3 loop: CASSLVGLAALDEQYF. In nucleotides, the CDR3 is TGCGCCAGCAGCTTGGTCGGACTAGCGGCTCTAGACGAGCAGTACTTC.